Following are 29 T cell receptor beta chains from one sample sequenced in a study of control samples from healthy donors and cancer patients. Profiled with immunoSEQ multiplex PCR; TCRdb holds only in-frame clones, not every one. The sample has about 120,000 clones, approximately 90% seen once. Material: blood. The receptors were gathered from a man aged 30 to 39 in good health.

CDR3 protein: CAINQRGVENEQFF. The CDR3, as DNA: TGTGCCATCAACCAACGGGGGGTCGAAAATGAGCAGTTCTTC. The chain links TRBV10-3 to TRBJ2-1; 7 bases line up with TRBD2. Germline CDR1 reads ENHRY; CDR2 reads SYGVKD. With V trimmed by 7 bases and J by 7 bases, 10 bases remained unmatched. The CDR3 runs to 14 residues.

The chain couples TRBV11-2 to TRBJ1-1; D unresolved. CDR1 and CDR2 (germline): SGHAT, FQNNGV. Trimming removed 3 bases from V and 5 bases from J, with 10 bases in between. The CDR3 runs 13 residues. This chain's CDR3 is CASSFLGRTEAFF. CDR3 coding DNA: TGTGCCAGCAGCTTTCTTGGGCGGACTGAAGCTTTCTTT. Variable domain in full (rest from reference TRBV11-2 and TRBJ1-1): EAGVAQSPRYKIIEKRQSVAFWCNPISGHATLYWYQQILGQGPKLLIQFQNNGVVDDSQLPKDRFSAERLKGVDSTLKIQPAKLEDSAVYLCASSFLGRTEAFFGQGTRLTVV.

This clone was seen only once. The gene calls are TRBV5-1 and TRBJ1-1, with 8 positions matching TRBD1. Germline values: CDR1 SGHRS, CDR2 YFSETQ. This CDR3 spans 18 amino acids. The junction had 18 bases not matched to a gene; V was cut back by 4 bases and J by 4 bases. The CDR3 spells CASSLTIRGPFEVTEAFF. The CDR3 region has the DNA TGCGCCAGCAGCCTGACGATCAGGGGGCCTTTTGAGGTCACTGAAGCTTTCTTT.

The V call is TRBV19, the J call TRBJ1-2; D is possibly TRBD1 (6 bases). The V gene's germline CDR1 is LNHDA and CDR2 SQIVND (reference sequence). V dropped 5 bases and J dropped 4 bases, with 20 bases sitting between them. The CDR3 length is 16 residues. The DNA for the CDR3 is TGTGCCAGTAGTCACCAAGGGGGGTCGGGAGGCTATGGCTACACCTTC. It specifies CASSHQGGSGGYGYTF.

V gene TRBV14 combines with J gene TRBJ2-3; the D is unclear. Trimming left V 1 base short and J 6 bases short, with 8 bases between. The CDR3 is made up of 13 amino acids. CDR1 is SGHDN and CDR2 is FVKESK in the germline V gene. The CDR3 DNA is TGTGCCAGCAGCCAAGCGTATTGGGATACGCAGTATTTT. It is translated as CASSQAYWDTQYF.

CDR3 nucleotide sequence: TGTGCCTGGAACGGGGATGGAACTAATGAAAAACTGTTTTTT. Translation gives CAWNGDGTNEKLFF. The gene calls are TRBV30 and TRBJ1-4; D is unresolved. Germline values: CDR1 GTSNPN, CDR2 SVGIG (reference sequence). V lost 4 bases and J lost 1, with 10 bases in between. The CDR3 is 14 residues long.

V and J are TRBV6-4 and TRBJ2-6; D gene ambiguous. Deletions cut 8 bases from V and 6 bases from J, with 20 bases between. The CDR3 totals 16 residues. Germline-derived CDR1 and CDR2 are MRHNA and SNTAGT. CDR3 residues: CASSLGIGMEANVLTF. Here the CDR3 DNA reads TGTGCCAGCTCTCTGGGGATCGGCATGGAGGCCAACGTCCTGACTTTC.

The rearrangement uses TRBV5-1 and TRBJ1-1; D call uncertain. The CDR3 length is 13 residues. V dropped 6 bases and J dropped 0 bases, with 9 bases sitting between them. CDR1 is SGHRS, CDR2 YFSETQ, per germline. The CDR3: CASTNQMNTEAFF. DNA of the CDR3: TGCGCCAGCACCAATCAAATGAACACTGAAGCTTTCTTT.

This chain uses TRBV6-6 with TRBJ2-6, with D tentatively TRBD2 (5 bases). Germline V gene lookup returns CDR1 MNHNY and CDR2 SVGAGI (reference sequence). Trimming removed 2 bases at V and 4 bases at J, with 9 bases between. CDR3 size: 15 residues. CDR3: CASSYEGLGANVLTF. The CDR3 coding sequence is TGTGCCAGCAGTTACGAGGGTCTGGGGGCCAACGTCCTGACTTTC.

The table lists this clone with a few counts. The rearrangement links TRBV6-5 to TRBJ1-2; D gene ambiguous. Trimming cost V 5 bases and J 4 bases, with 11 bases left between them. This CDR3 has 13 residues. Looked up from germline, CDR1 is MNHEY and CDR2 is SVGAGI. CDR3 DNA: TGTGCCAGCAGTCCCAGCTTAGGCTATGGCTACACCTTC. It encodes CASSPSLGYGYTF.

The V and J genes are TRBV6-5 and TRBJ1-6; D unclear. In germline, CDR1 is MNHEY, CDR2 SVGAGI. The CDR3 has 12 amino acids. Trimming took 6 bases from V and 9 from J, leaving 9 bases between them. The CDR3, as DNA: TGTGCCAGCAGGAGGGTAATTTCACCCCTCCACTTT. Protein product: CASRRVISPLHF.

As DNA, the CDR3 is TGTGCCAGCACCATGACAGGGGCAAATCAGCCCCAGCATTTT. This encodes CASTMTGANQPQHF. The chain is built from TRBV6-5 and TRBJ1-5; 8 nucleotides agree with TRBD1. CDR3 size: 14 residues. Germline-derived CDR1 and CDR2 are MNHEY and SVGAGI. The J segment lost 4 bases and the V segment lost 7 bases, leaving 6 bases of the junction unmatched.

The chain recombines TRBV5-1 with TRBJ2-7; a possible D gene is TRBD1 (6 bases). CDR3 length: 12 residues. Germline assignment: CDR1 SGHRS and CDR2 YFSETQ. V was shortened by 2 bases and J by 7 bases, with 10 bases between the two germline ends. This CDR3 reads CASSLQGREQYF. CDR3 coding DNA: TGCGCCAGCAGCTTACAGGGAAGGGAGCAGTACTTC.

In its sample, this clone was seen once. This chain uses TRBV7-9 with TRBJ2-1; no firm D call. Germline V gives CDR1 SEHNR, CDR2 FQNEAQ (reference sequence). V lost 0 bases and J lost 7, with 10 bases in between. The CDR3 covers 14 residues. The chain's CDR3 is CASSLAGIINEQFF. CDR3 bases: TGTGCCAGCAGCTTAGCGGGGATAATAAATGAGCAGTTCTTC.

The gene calls are TRBV9 and TRBJ2-7, with D perhaps matching TRBD1 (8 bases). The CDR3 spans 15 residues. Germline lookup yields CDR1 SGDLS and CDR2 YYNGEE. Trimming removed 0 bases at V and 7 bases at J, with 17 bases between. This chain's CDR3 is CASSVDRGGPEEQYF. Written as DNA, the CDR3 is TGTGCCAGCAGCGTAGACAGGGGGGGGCCGGAGGAGCAGTACTTC.

The gene calls are TRBV5-1 and TRBJ1-4; 7 bases align to TRBD1. The trim removed 3 bases at V and 4 bases at J, leaving 18 bases unmatched. This CDR3 has 19 residues. Germline V CDR1 and CDR2: SGHRS, YFSETQ. Here the CDR3 DNA reads TGCGCCAGCAGCTACCAACCTCCGGGACAGAGAGCACTTAATGAAAAACTGTTTTTT. Amino acids: CASSYQPPGQRALNEKLFF.

This chain connects TRBV12-3 or TRBV12-4 to TRBJ2-2; unclear D gene. Trimming cost V 4 bases and J 4 bases, with 7 bases left between them. The CDR3 consists of 13 residues. CDR3 loop: CASSSRATGELFF. The CDR3 nucleotides read TGTGCCAGCAGTTCCCGGGCCACCGGGGAGCTGTTTTTT.

V gene TRBV12-3 or TRBV12-4 combines with J gene TRBJ2-1; 8 nucleotides line up with TRBD2. The CDR3 has 13 residues. Trimming removed 5 bases from V and 15 bases from J; junction bases left unmatched: 12. For the CDR3, the DNA is TGTGCCAGCAGTACCCCGGGACTAGGGCCTCTGTTCTTC. Translation gives CASSTPGLGPLFF.

This chain links TRBV12-5 with TRBJ2-2; D gene ambiguous. Trimming left V 2 bases short and J 4 bases short, with 11 bases between. CDR1 is LGHNT and CDR2 is FRNRAP in the germline V gene. The CDR3 is made up of 15 amino acids. This CDR3 is CASGLPLATTGELFF. The CDR3 DNA reads as TGTGCTAGTGGTTTGCCGTTGGCTACCACCGGGGAGCTGTTTTTT. The full variable domain, with the rest looked up from reference TRBV12-5 and TRBJ2-2, is DARVTQTPRHKVTEMGQEVTMRCQPILGHNTVFWYRQTMMQGLELLAYFRNRAPLDDSGMPKDRFSAEMPDATLATLKIQPSEPRDSAVYFCASGLPLATTGELFFGEGSRLTVL.

This sequence joins TRBV23-1 and TRBJ2-7; no definite D call. TRBV23-1 is placed among ORFs of uncertain function. The CDR3 runs to 9 residues. In DNA form, the CDR3 reads TGCGGCAGGATCCACGAGCAGTACGTC. This translates into CGRIHEQYV.

The V call is TRBV19, the J call TRBJ1-1, with D possibly being TRBD1 (5 bases). Trimming took off 2 bases at V and 3 bases at J, with 16 bases between the two ends. The CDR3 is 16 amino acids. Germline V lookup: CDR1 LNHDA, CDR2 SQIVND (reference sequence). CDR3 in amino acids: CASSIIGDGGDTEAFF. The CDR3 DNA is TGTGCCAGTAGTATAATCGGGGACGGCGGGGACACTGAAGCTTTCTTT.

This clone has a single count. The chain combines TRBV6-5 with TRBJ1-2; D unresolved. This CDR3 spans 14 amino acids. V dropped 8 bases and J dropped 5 bases, with 18 bases sitting between them. The germline CDR1 and CDR2 sequences are MNHEY and SVGAGI. The CDR3 spells CASRPVGEGYGYTF. CDR3 DNA sequence: TGTGCCAGCCGACCGGTCGGGGAAGGATATGGCTACACCTTC.

This clone was observed a single time. CDR3 protein: CASSPSGTGVYEQYF. The CDR3 nucleotides are TGTGCCAGCTCACCGTCCGGGACAGGGGTCTACGAGCAGTACTTC. V is TRBV18 and J is TRBJ2-7; the match to TRBD1 covers 10 bases. The germline V gene encodes CDR1 KGHSH and CDR2 LQKENI. This CDR3 is 15 amino acids long. Trimming removed 3 bases from V and 3 bases from J; junction bases left unmatched: 5.

V and J are TRBV27 and TRBJ1-2; no clear D. Trimming took 4 bases from V and 4 from J, leaving 16 bases between them. CDR3 length equals 15 residues. Germline V gives CDR1 MNHEY, CDR2 SMNVEV (reference sequence). The CDR3 nucleotides are TGTGCCAGCAGTTCTACCGGTCGTAACCCCTATGGCTACACCTTC. Its protein product is CASSSTGRNPYGYTF.

V is TRBV11-2 and J is TRBJ2-7; weak D call: TRBD2 (6 bases). The V gene lost 6 bases and the J gene lost 1 base, with 19 bases spanning the gap. In germline, CDR1 is SGHAT, CDR2 FQNNGV. The CDR3 has 16 residues. CDR3 DNA sequence: TGTGCCAGCAGTTTCCGTTGGGGGGACCTATCCTACGAGCAGTACTTC. Its translation is CASSFRWGDLSYEQYF.

This clone has a count of ten or more. Other DNA sequences in this sample translate to the same CDR3. The chain links TRBV5-1 to TRBJ1-2; TRBD1 matches at 9 bases. Germline V gene lookup returns CDR1 SGHRS and CDR2 YFSETQ. The ends lost 4 bases at V and 8 bases at J; junction bases unmatched: 6. The CDR3 has 13 amino acids. The CDR3 bases are TGCGCCAGCAGCCCGGGACAGGGAGAGGGCTACACCTTC. Translation: CASSPGQGEGYTF.

The chain employs TRBV9 and TRBJ2-3; D gene uncertain. V was clipped by 4 bases and J by 0 bases, with 15 bases between them. This CDR3 contains 16 residues. CDR1 and CDR2 from the germline V gene are SGDLS and YYNGEE. The CDR3, as DNA: TGTGCCAGCAGCTCGACTGGTTCTACTAGCACAGATACGCAGTATTTT. This codes for CASSSTGSTSTDTQYF.

Written as DNA, the CDR3 is TGCGCCAGCAGCCATATGTCCGGTGATCTTCCTGGCTACACCTTC. Its protein is CASSHMSGDLPGYTF. The chain uses TRBV4-1 and TRBJ1-2, with no clear D. There are 15 residues in the CDR3. Between the trimmed V and J ends, which lost 3 bases and 7 bases, there was a span of 18 bases. CDR1 and CDR2 from the germline V gene are MGHRA and YSYEKL.

This chain links TRBV24-1 with TRBJ1-5, with TRBD1 matching 9 bases. The CDR3 runs 14 residues. Losses at the gene ends were 5 bases for V and 7 bases for J; bases not matched to a gene: 5. Looked up from germline, CDR1 is KGHDR and CDR2 is SFDVKD. The CDR3 region has the DNA TGTGCCACCAGTGGTAACAGGGGGCGGCAGCCCCAGCATTTT. It specifies CATSGNRGRQPQHF.